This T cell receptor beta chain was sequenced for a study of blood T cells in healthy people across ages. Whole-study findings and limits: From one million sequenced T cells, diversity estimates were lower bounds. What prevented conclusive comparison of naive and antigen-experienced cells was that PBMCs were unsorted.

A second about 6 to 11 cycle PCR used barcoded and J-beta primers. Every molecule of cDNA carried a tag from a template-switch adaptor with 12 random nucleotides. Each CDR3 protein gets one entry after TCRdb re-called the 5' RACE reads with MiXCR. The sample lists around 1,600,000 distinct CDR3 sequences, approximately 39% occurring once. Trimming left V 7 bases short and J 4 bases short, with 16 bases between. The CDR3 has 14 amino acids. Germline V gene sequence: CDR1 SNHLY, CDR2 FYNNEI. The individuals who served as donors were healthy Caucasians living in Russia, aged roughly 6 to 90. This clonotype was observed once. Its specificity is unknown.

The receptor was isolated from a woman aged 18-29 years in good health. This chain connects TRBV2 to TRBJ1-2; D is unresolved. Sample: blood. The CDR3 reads CASTGGRGPYGYTF. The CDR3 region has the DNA TGTGCCAGCACGGGCGGAAGAGGGCCCTATGGCTACACCTTC.